Below are 5 T cell receptor beta chains sequenced from a single sample in a study of T cell responses to AZD1222 COVID-19 vaccine. This table comes from immunoSEQ multiplex PCR, and its TCRdb copy is limited to in-frame clones, with some not included. The repertoire holds 30,000 to 50,000 clones, with about 88% as singletons. Sequencing used peripheral blood, obtained 28 days after the second dose of the MenACWY control vaccine. These receptors originate from an adult who received the MenACWY meningococcal vaccine as a control.

The chain couples TRBV27 to TRBJ2-7; the D gene is possibly TRBD2 (6 bases). The V and J ends lost 4 bases and 3 bases respectively, with 10 bases between them. Germline V CDR1 and CDR2: MNHEY, SMNVEV (reference sequence). The CDR3 totals 13 residues. The CDR3 DNA reads as TGTGCCAGCAGTTGGGGGGACCGCTACGAGCAGTACTTC. It encodes CASSWGDRYEQYF.

The chain couples TRBV5-1 to TRBJ1-5; D not certain. V dropped 4 bases and J dropped 5 bases, with 13 bases sitting between them. There are 14 residues in the CDR3. Germline V lookup: CDR1 SGHRS, CDR2 YFSETQ. The CDR3: CASSPGAEHQPQHF. The CDR3 DNA follows: TGCGCCAGCAGCCCTGGCGCGGAGCATCAGCCCCAGCATTTT.

The chain couples TRBV24-1 to TRBJ2-6, with 10 bases aligning to TRBD2. Trimming removed 6 bases from V and 4 bases from J; junction bases left unmatched: 8. The CDR3 runs to 17 residues. From germline, CDR1 is KGHDR and CDR2 SFDVKD. CDR3 in amino acids: CATSRGSGRTGANVLTF. CDR3 nucleotides: TGTGCCACCAGTCGTGGTAGCGGGAGGACCGGGGCCAACGTCCTGACTTTC.

The J gene is TRBJ1-5, the V gene TRBV2, with 11 bases fitting TRBD1. Germline-derived CDR1 and CDR2 are SNHLY and FYNNEI. CDR3 length equals 13 residues. J gave up 9 bases and V 6 bases, and 4 bases lay outside the gene matches. Here the CDR3 DNA reads TGTGCCAGCAGGGGACAGGGGGAGGTGCCCCAGCATTTT. Its protein product is CASRGQGEVPQHF.

The chain links TRBV12-2 to TRBJ2-3; TRBD2 is the table's D call and was not checked against the DNA. TRBV12-2 is reported as a pseudogene. The CDR3 is made up of 15 amino acids. The CDR3 loop is CASRSEEQPPDTQYF. CDR3 sequence (DNA): TGTGCAAGTCGCTCCGAGGAACAACCCCCAGATACGCAGTATTTT.